Listed below are T cell receptor beta chains from one sample, sequenced in a study of OX40 agonist ivuxolimab in advanced cancers. Sequencing was performed with immunoSEQ multiplex PCR; in TCRdb, only in-frame clones are kept and a portion is missing. The top ten clones hold roughly 3.5% of a sample with about 51,000 clones, roughly 90% of them seen once. The specimen was CD4+ or CD8+ T cells sorted from blood, collected in a trial of the OX40 agonist ivuxolimab. Every receptor here comes from an adult with an advanced solid tumor such as melanoma, head and neck, liver or kidney cancer. The CDR3 runs from the conserved cysteine through the conserved F or W. The order of the fields is J gene, clone size, V gene, D gene, CDR3 DNA, CDR3 protein. The D gene is left open where the match is weak. Only part of the rows carry a size: once, few, many, or a class if the clone is expanded.

TRBJ1-5,NA,TRBV28,TRBD1,TGTGCCAGCAGTTTAAGGGACAGGTTTTTCCAGCCCCAGCATTTT,CASSLRDRFFQPQHF
TRBJ2-3,NA,TRBV9,NA,TGTGCCAGCAGCCCAACCGGACGGGTAGACGCAGATACGCAGTATTTT,CASSPTGRVDADTQYF
TRBJ2-1,NA,TRBV2,TRBD1,TGTGCCAGCATGGGGACAGGTAATGAGCAGTTCTTC,CASMGTGNEQFF
TRBJ2-7,NA,TRBV5-5,NA,TGTGCCAGCAGCTTTCGGCCCAGGGCATCCTACGAGCAGTACTTC,CASSFRPRASYEQYF
TRBJ2-2,NA,TRBV11-1,NA,TGTGCCAGCAGCTTACAGGGGATGAACACCGGGGAGCTGTTTTTT,CASSLQGMNTGELFF
TRBJ2-7,NA,TRBV6-5,NA,TGTGCCAGCAGTTATTCGGGAAATATCTACGAGCAGTACTTC,CASSYSGNIYEQYF
TRBJ2-2,few,TRBV29-1,TRBD1,TGCAGCGTAGGACAGGGAACCGGGGAGCTGTTTTTT,CSVGQGTGELFF
TRBJ1-1,few,TRBV20-1,NA,TGCAGTGCTATTATGAACACTGAAGCTTTCTTT,CSAIMNTEAFF
TRBJ2-2,NA,TRBV28,TRBD2,TGTGCCAGCAGTGGGGTACTAGCGGGAGCACCCGGGGAGCTGTTTTTT,CASSGVLAGAPGELFF
TRBJ2-7,NA,TRBV2,NA,TGTGCCAGCAGTGACCTAAAAGACAGGCTTTACTCCTACGAGCAGTACTTC,CASSDLKDRLYSYEQYF
TRBJ1-5,few,TRBV2,NA,TGTGCCAGCAGTGAAGTAGGGGTTAGCAATCAGCCCCAGCATTTT,CASSEVGVSNQPQHF
TRBJ1-1,few,TRBV5-1,NA,TGCGCCAGCAGCTTGAGGGGCTCTGAAGCTTTCTTT,CASSLRGSEAFF
TRBJ1-5,NA,TRBV28,TRBD1,TGTGCCAGCAGACCAGGGGGCGTTGGCAATCAGCCCCAGCATTTT,CASRPGGVGNQPQHF
TRBJ2-4,NA,TRBV19,TRBD1,TGTGCCAGTAACTCCCCGACAGGGGGCGTGCTAAGCATTCAGTACTTC,CASNSPTGGVLSIQYF
TRBJ2-7,NA,TRBV2,TRBD1,TGTGCCAGCAGGGGGGACAGGGACTACGAGCAGTACTTC,CASRGDRDYEQYF
TRBJ2-3,once,TRBV10-1,NA,TGCGCCAGCAGTGTAATAGCGGCTCAGGATACGCAGTATTTT,CASSVIAAQDTQYF
TRBJ2-2,NA,TRBV6-6,TRBD2,TGTGCCATCAGTAGCGGGGGGCCTTACACCGGGGAGCTGTTTTTT,CAISSGGPYTGELFF
TRBJ2-7,NA,TRBV7-9,NA,TGTGCCAGCAGCTTCAGTGCCTACGAGCAGTACTTC,CASSFSAYEQYF
TRBJ2-3,NA,TRBV2,NA,TGTGCCAGCAGGTCGGACAGAACCACAGATACGCAGTATTTT,CASRSDRTTDTQYF
TRBJ1-1,NA,TRBV6-1,NA,TGTGCCAGCAGTAGGACTGAAGCTTTCTTT,CASSRTEAFF
TRBJ1-1,NA,TRBV5-1,NA,TGCGCCAGCAGCCCTCAGGGAGGGACTGAAGCTTTCTTT,CASSPQGGTEAFF
TRBJ2-7,NA,TRBV19,TRBD2,TGTGCCAGTAATCCTAGCGGCCTCTACGAGCAGTACTTC,CASNPSGLYEQYF
TRBJ1-1,few,TRBV27,NA,TGTGCCAGCAGTTTATCAATACGGGGGAACACTGAAGCTTTCTTT,CASSLSIRGNTEAFF
TRBJ2-3,NA,TRBV19,NA,TGTGCCAGTAGTATATCGCGGGATATTGCAGATACGCAGTATTTT,CASSISRDIADTQYF